This TCR beta chain was recorded in a study of blood T cells in healthy people across ages (dated by TCRdb to the mid-2010s). Broadly, across the study: In model experiments, roughly one uniquely barcoded TCR beta cDNA molecule per two T cells was captured by template switching. The study measured age-related changes in TCR beta repertoire diversity using deep sequencing normalized with unique cDNA molecular identifiers. Donors were grouped into four age groups: young (average 16 years), middle-aged (less than 40), aged (about 60) and long-lived (approximately 82). For two donors (one aged 18 to 29 and one aged 80 or older), the study analyzed two additional independent replicas of 1 million unique cDNA reads from the same blood draw. Donors of different ages were randomly distributed across sequencing lanes to avoid experimental bias. What the study reported, not specific to this receptor: Estimates of total diversity based on one million sequenced T cells were considered lower bounds and underestimates. Bulk unsorted PBMC profiling prevented conclusive comparison of naive and antigen-experienced compartments. Compared with the aged group, the long-lived group had more naive CD4+ T cells, fewer expanded clones and increased TCR diversity, a pattern suggesting age selection. Observed TCR beta diversity per million T cells fell roughly linearly with age, and a significant reduction was already apparent by age around 40. There was a strong correlation between observed TCR beta diversity and the percentage of naive T cells measured by flow cytometry. Because the CMV infection status of the donors was unknown, age-related changes in expanded clonotypes may potentially have been confounded.

The library was obtained by 5' RACE. The reads were generated on an Illumina HiSeq 2500. A second PCR of roughly 7 to 12 cycles was run with a J-beta primer mix and a sample-barcoded 5' primer. A unique molecular identifier was introduced onto each TCR beta cDNA molecule by a template-switch 5' adaptor carrying 12 random nucleotides. Each sample yielded at least 3 million CDR3-containing paired-end reads. First-strand cDNA synthesis was performed from all RNA using the Mint cDNA synthesis kit, with priming by a TRBC-specific oligonucleotide. After uracil-DNA glycosylase treatment, a first 18-cycle PCR used universal primers M1SS and BC2_uni_R on all cDNA. Per the original workflow: For normalization, 1 million high-quality reads were randomly selected from each sample, with every read carrying a distinct molecular identifier. Reads sharing molecular identifiers were discarded rather than binned into consensus sequences. MiTCR, set to a Q25 quality threshold and the strictest error-elimination algorithm, was used for CDR3 identification, clonotype clustering and error correction. Lower-bound total TCR beta diversity was estimated with a nonparametric unseen species model using Euler transformation. The public reads were run again by TCRdb, first through fastp at Q25 and then through MiXCR, and only productive beta chains were kept. Identical CDR3 proteins give one entry, which carries the most common genes and DNA. These V and J calls derive from TCRdb rather than the authors' analysis. A total of approximately 1.5 million distinct CDR3 sequences appear in this sample, about 31% of them only once. The leading ten clones occupy around 10% of the sample.

This clonotype was picked up many times. This clone's antigen is unknown. Base qualities are missing; no much larger clone stands one base away. Donors were about 36 systemically healthy Caucasian individuals from Russia aged about 6 to 100 years. Each donor gave 9 to 10 milliliters of peripheral blood, collected into EDTA-treated Vacutainer tubes. Ficoll-Paque density-gradient centrifugation was used to isolate PBMCs, with at least 7 million per sample. Total RNA was extracted from PBMCs with Trizol reagent, with at least 6 micrograms obtained per sample. For every donor, an aliquot of PBMCs went through flow cytometry to measure the percentages of naive CD45RAhigh/CD27high T cells. At the junction V is shortened by 7 bases and J by 0 bases, with 10 bases in between. According to the germline V gene, CDR1 reads SQVTM and CDR2 reads ANQGSEA. There are 13 amino acids in the CDR3, from cysteine to phenylalanine inclusive. The DNA shown is the 39-base CDR3, in frame from base 1.

Recombination joined TRBV29-1 with TRBJ2-4; the D gene is not confidently resolved. The receptor comes from a woman aged 25 to 39 in good health. The sequenced material came from blood. Here the CDR3 is given as CSAGSKAKNIQYF. The nucleotides are TGCAGCGCCGGATCTAAAGCCAAAAACATTCAGTACTTC.